Detailed here is one TCR beta chain. There is no known antigen for this receptor. No quality values exist for individual bases; no much larger clone is one base distant. The DNeasy Blood and Tissue Kit was used to extract about 1.8-3.4 ug of genomic DNA from umbilical cord blood or frozen pancreas. The CDR3 holds 15 amino acids from the cysteine to the phenylalanine. The kept DNA is CDR3 alone, 45 bases in frame from the first base. Sequences SGHTA (CDR1) and FQGNSA (CDR2) are obtained from the germline V gene. V lost 5 bases and J lost 1 base, and the count of bases not matched to a germline gene is 6. This specimen comes from a study of fetal regulatory T cell absence and autoimmunity (TCRdb year 2017). Broadly, across the study: Exocrine pancreas autoimmunity was seen in the IPEX patients without clinical diabetes. Overall results and qualifications from the work: The oligoclonal enrichment was taken as support for antigen-driven autoimmunity in the pancreas before birth in IPEX syndrome. Compared with cord blood, the pancreas TCR compartment showed significant oligoclonal enrichment, and some top clones were enriched more than 85-fold. TRB gene family usage was broadly similar between cord blood and pancreas, resembling published neonatal and adult repertoires.

Amplification and barcoding of TCRbeta CDR3 regions were carried out by two-step multiplex PCR on the immunoSEQ human TCRbeta survey platform. Libraries were sequenced on Illumina instruments, with IgH sequenced in parallel from the same samples. As for the authors' bioinformatics: To remove PCR and sequencing errors, raw reads were filtered against the IMGT V, D, J definitions and then binned using a nearest-neighbor algorithm. Clones were defined by identical nucleotide sequence; differential abundance between tissues used per-clone Fisher exact tests with pFDR threshold p<0.01. A minimum inclusion filter of 10 in either sample excluded clones with frequencies too low for statistical inference. The immunoSEQ Analyzer was used for pairwise clonal comparisons, and IMGT tools were used to assess gene family usage. The table was pulled from immuneACCESS by TCRdb, which kept in-frame rearrangements only. Such tables lose some clones; where checked, under half of the loss comes from unresolved V genes, and the rest has no known cause. V and J calls plus clone size are reproduced from that table; the DNA served to infer D and trimming. The sample includes approximately 46,000 clones, with approximately 80% observed a single time. The ten largest clonotypes hold 0.41% of the sample.

The receptor's source is a newborn boy with IPEX syndrome. This chain is built from TRBV7-2 and TRBJ2-5; a stretch of 8 junction bases matches TRBD2. Input material: cord blood. The DNA reads as follows: TGTGCCAGCAGCCGACTAGCGCGGGGCCAAGAGACCCAGTACTTC. It is translated as CASSRLARGQETQYF. The entire variable domain, with the stretches around the CDR3 drawn from the reference TRBV7-2 and TRBJ2-5 proteins, is GAGVSQSPSNKVTEKGKDVELRCDPISGHTALYWYRQSLGQGLEFLIYFQGNSAPDKSGLPSDRFSAERTGGSVSTLTIQRTQQEDSAVYLCASSRLARGQETQYFGPGTRLLVL.